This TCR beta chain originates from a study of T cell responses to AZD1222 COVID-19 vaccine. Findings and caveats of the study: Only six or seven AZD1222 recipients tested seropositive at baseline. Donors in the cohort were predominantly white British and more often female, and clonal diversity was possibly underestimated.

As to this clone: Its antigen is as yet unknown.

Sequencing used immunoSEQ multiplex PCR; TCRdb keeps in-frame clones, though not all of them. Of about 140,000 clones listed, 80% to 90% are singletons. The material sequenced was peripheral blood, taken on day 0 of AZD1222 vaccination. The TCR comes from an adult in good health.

The CDR3 is CASSGGRSAYEQYF. The CDR3 DNA reads TGTGCCAGCAGTGGGGGGCGGAGCGCCTACGAGCAGTACTTC. This chain connects TRBV27 to TRBJ2-7; the D gene could be TRBD1 or TRBD2 (6 bases each). From germline, CDR1 is MNHEY and CDR2 SMNVEV (reference sequence). V dropped 5 bases and J dropped 2 bases, with 13 bases sitting between them. This CDR3 region has 14 residues.